What follows are 5 T cell receptor beta chains derived from one specimen sequenced in a study of T cell changes during pregnancy in multiple sclerosis. Clones were sequenced by immunoSEQ multiplex PCR, and TCRdb holds only the in-frame ones, with some missing. The top ten clones hold nearly 2% of a sample with 40,000 to 50,000 clones, 75% to 95% of them seen once. This sample comprised CD4+ T cells from peripheral blood mononuclear cells, obtained after pregnancy. The receptors here all came from a female donor in good health, enrolled as a control in a pregnancy study.

This chain connects TRBV4-3 to TRBJ1-6; 11 nucleotides match TRBD1. Unmatched junction bases numbered 10, after V lost 0 bases and J lost 9 bases. The germline CDR1 and CDR2 sequences are LGHNA and YSLEER. This CDR3 region has 18 residues. The CDR3 DNA reads as TGCGCCAGCAGCCAAGATAGGGGGGACAGGGGGTTTTTTTCACCCCTCCACTTT. Translating gives CASSQDRGDRGFFSPLHF.

The chain combines TRBV19 with TRBJ1-3; D gene ambiguous. CDR3 size: 16 residues. V was cut by 7 bases and J by 2 bases, with 18 bases left in between. CDR1 is LNHDA and CDR2 is SQIVND in the germline V gene (reference sequence). The CDR3 loop is CASTPIRKGAGNTIYF. The CDR3 DNA reads as TGTGCCAGTACCCCGATTCGGAAGGGAGCTGGAAACACCATATATTTT. The full variable domain, with the rest looked up from reference TRBV19 and TRBJ1-3, is DGGITQSPKYLFRKEGQNVTLSCEQNLNHDAMYWYRQDPGQGLRLIYYSQIVNDFQKGDIAEGYSVSREKKESFPLTVTSAQKNPTAFYLCASTPIRKGAGNTIYFGEGSWLTVV.

The chain uses TRBV29-1 and TRBJ2-3, with TRBD1 identical over 9 bases. This CDR3 comprises 14 residues. Trimming removed 6 bases from V and 2 bases from J; junction bases left unmatched: 6. Germline V gene sequence: CDR1 SQVTM, CDR2 ANQGSEA. Here the CDR3 DNA reads TGCAGCGTGCGGGGACAGGGACACACAGATACGCAGTATTTT. Translating it yields CSVRGQGHTDTQYF.

The genes are TRBV5-1 and TRBJ1-6; D is perhaps TRBD1 (5 bases). Germline V gene data show CDR1 as SGHRS and CDR2 as YFSETQ. V lost 1 base and J 7 bases, leaving 12 bases between the germline ends. This CDR3 has 15 residues. CDR3 sequence reads: CASSLSQGSNSPLHF. In DNA, the CDR3 is TGCGCCAGCAGCTTGTCTCAGGGTAGCAATTCACCCCTCCACTTT.

This clone came up once. The chain is built from TRBV11-2 and TRBJ1-1; no clear D gene. V was shortened by 1 base and J by 8 bases, with 11 bases between the two germline ends. This CDR3 region has 13 residues. CDR1 is SGHAT and CDR2 is FQNNGV in the germline V gene. The CDR3 sequence is CASSLGFAEEAFF. In nucleotides, the CDR3 is TGTGCCAGCAGCTTAGGCTTTGCAGAAGAAGCTTTCTTT.